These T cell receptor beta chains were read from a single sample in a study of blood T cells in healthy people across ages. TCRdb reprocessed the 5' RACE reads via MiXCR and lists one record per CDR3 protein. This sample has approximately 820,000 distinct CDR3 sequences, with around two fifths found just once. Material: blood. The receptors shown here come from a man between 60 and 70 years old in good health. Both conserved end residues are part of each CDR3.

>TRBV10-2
CASSVAGRGGEQYF
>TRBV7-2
CASSLKDRFVSYNEQFF
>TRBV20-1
CSASDTGGSYEQYF
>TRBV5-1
CASSLVPAGGYNEQFF
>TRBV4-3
CASSQNNHNEKLFF
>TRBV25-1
CASSDLMYNEQFF
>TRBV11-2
CASSTRGQTYNEQFF
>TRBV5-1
CASSWGEIRATDTQYF
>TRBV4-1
CASSLVSLNEQFF
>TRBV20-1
CSARDPQVTYNEQFF